This T cell receptor beta chain came from a study of radiotherapy plus CTLA-4 blockade in lung cancer. The CDR3 is 15 residues long. Per germline, CDR1 MDHEN and CDR2 SYDVKM. V lost 6 bases, J lost 8 bases, and 10 bases stayed unmatched. Some clones are missing from TCRdb's copy, which holds only in-frame ones; the method was immunoSEQ multiplex PCR. The table lists tens of thousands of clones, approximately 80% of them singletons, with about 0.79% in the top ten. This specimen consisted of peripheral blood, obtained from a patient treated with radiotherapy plus ipilimumab. This sequence originates from a human donor with non-small cell lung cancer who had stable disease on radiotherapy plus ipilimumab. The J gene is TRBJ1-2, the V gene TRBV28, with 12 nucleotides matching TRBD1. CDR3 sequence (DNA): TGTGCCAGCAGCCGAACTTCCGGGACAGGGGGCGGCTACACCTTC. Translating it yields CASSRTSGTGGGYTF.